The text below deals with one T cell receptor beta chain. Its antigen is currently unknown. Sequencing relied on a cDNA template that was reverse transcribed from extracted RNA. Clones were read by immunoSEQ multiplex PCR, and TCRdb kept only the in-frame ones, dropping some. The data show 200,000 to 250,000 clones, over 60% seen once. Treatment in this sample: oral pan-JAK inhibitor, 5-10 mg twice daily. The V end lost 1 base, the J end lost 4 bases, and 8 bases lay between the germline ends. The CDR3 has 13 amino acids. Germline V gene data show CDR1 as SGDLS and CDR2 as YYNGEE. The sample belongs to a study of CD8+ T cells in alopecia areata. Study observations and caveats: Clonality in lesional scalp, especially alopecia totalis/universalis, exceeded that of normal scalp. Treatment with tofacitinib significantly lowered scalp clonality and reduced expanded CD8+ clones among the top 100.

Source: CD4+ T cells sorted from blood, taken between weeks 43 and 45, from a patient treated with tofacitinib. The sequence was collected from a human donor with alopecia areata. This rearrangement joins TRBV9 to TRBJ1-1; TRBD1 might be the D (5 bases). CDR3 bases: TGTGCCAGCAGCGTACAGGGAAGCACTGAAGCTTTCTTT. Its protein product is CASSVQGSTEAFF.